The next 4 T cell receptor beta chains were all read from a single sample in a study of blood T cell repertoires in COVID-19. The data were produced by immunoSEQ multiplex PCR, yet TCRdb's version contains in-frame clones alone and is incomplete. The profile shows roughly 230,000 clones, approximately 84% of them singletons. The sample consisted of PBMCs or T cells enriched from blood (not recorded which). The receptors stem from a man aged 50 to 60 who had recovered from COVID-19.

The V call is TRBV28, the J call TRBJ1-6; D possibly corresponds to TRBD1 (6 bases). This CDR3 region has 14 residues. CDR1 is MDHEN and CDR2 is SYDVKM in the germline V gene. Trimming took 7 bases from V and 6 from J, leaving 13 bases between them. In DNA form, the CDR3 reads TGTGCCAGCATTATGGGAGGGGGTAATTCACCCCTCCACTTT. The encoded protein is CASIMGGGNSPLHF.

Of note for this clone: At one boundary the junction diverges from the germline segment, which might be a read error. This sequence joins TRBV2 and TRBJ1-2; D may be TRBD1 (5 bases). Germline loops: CDR1 SNHLY, CDR2 FYNNEI. The CDR3 runs 13 residues. The CDR3 DNA follows: TGTGCCAGCAGAGAAGACAGTTTCGGTGGCTACACCTTC. Translated: CASREDSFGGYTF.

The CDR3 DNA reads TGCGCCAGCGTCGAGACAGGGCTGAACACTGAAGCTTTCTTT. It specifies CASVETGLNTEAFF. The chain recombines TRBV10-2 with TRBJ1-1, with 7 positions matching TRBD1. The CDR3 loop spans 14 amino acids. Germline CDR1 WSHSY, CDR2 SAAADI. The V segment lost 8 bases and the J segment 0 bases; nucleotides outside the gene matches: 6.

This chain uses TRBV3-1 (or the pseudogene TRBV3-2) with TRBJ2-5; a possible D gene is TRBD2 (6 bases). The CDR3 sequence is 17 residues long. Deletions cut 2 bases from V and 5 bases from J, with 21 bases between. The germline V gene has CDR1 LGHDT and CDR2 YNNKEL (reference sequence). Written as DNA, the CDR3 is TGTGCCAGCAGCCAAAGACCGAAGAGGCGGGGAAGGGAGACCCAGTACTTC. This translates into CASSQRPKRRGRETQYF.